This T cell receptor (beta chain) was retrieved from a study of blood T cell repertoires in COVID-19. Clones were sequenced by immunoSEQ multiplex PCR, and TCRdb holds only the in-frame ones, with some missing. The table has about 120,000 clones, under 80% seen once. Sample: peripheral blood. This TCR was recovered from a man in his 70s with acute or convalescent COVID-19.

CDR3 coding DNA: TGTGCCAGCAGTTTTGGACAGGGAGTTTATGGCTACACCTTC. As protein: CASSFGQGVYGYTF. The chain links TRBV28 to TRBJ1-2; 8 bases align to TRBD1. The CDR3 is 14 residues long. Germline V gene sequence: CDR1 MDHEN, CDR2 SYDVKM. The ends lost 3 bases at V and 5 bases at J; junction bases unmatched: 5.